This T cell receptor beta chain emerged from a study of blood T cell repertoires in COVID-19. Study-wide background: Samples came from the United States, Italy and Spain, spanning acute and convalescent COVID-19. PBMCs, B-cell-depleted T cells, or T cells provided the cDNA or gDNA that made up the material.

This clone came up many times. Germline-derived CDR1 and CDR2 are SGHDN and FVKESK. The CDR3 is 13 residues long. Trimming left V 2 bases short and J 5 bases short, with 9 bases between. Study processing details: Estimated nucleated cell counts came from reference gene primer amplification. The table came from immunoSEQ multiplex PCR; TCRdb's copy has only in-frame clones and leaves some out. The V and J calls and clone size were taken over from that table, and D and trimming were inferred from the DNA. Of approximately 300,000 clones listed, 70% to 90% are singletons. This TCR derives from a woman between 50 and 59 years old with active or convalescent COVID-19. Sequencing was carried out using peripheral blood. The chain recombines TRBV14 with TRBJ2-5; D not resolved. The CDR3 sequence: CASSQNMRETQYF. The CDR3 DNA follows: TGTGCCAGCAGCCAAAACATGAGGGAGACCCAGTACTTC.